This passage covers 9 T cell receptor beta chains from one sample sequenced in a study of a mutant IDH1 vaccine in newly diagnosed glioma. Noted time point: week 35, safety follow-up. Doses consisted of 300 ug of mutant IDH1 20-mer peptide each, paired with topical imiquimod. The table came from immunoSEQ multiplex PCR; TCRdb's copy has only in-frame clones and leaves some out. The sample includes tens of thousands of clones, roughly four fifths seen only once; the top ten take 7% to 7.5%. These receptors have no known antigen. Sample: PBMCs, taken from a glioma patient whose treatment included an IDH1 peptide vaccine. All receptors derive from a young woman with glioma.

The chain is built from TRBV19 and TRBJ2-7; no reliable D call. The V gene lost 2 bases and the J gene lost 2 bases, with 7 bases spanning the gap. The V gene's germline CDR1 is LNHDA and CDR2 SQIVND (reference sequence). The CDR3 extends over 13 amino acids. The CDR3 coding sequence is TGTGCCAGTAGTATATCAGGCACCTACGAGCAGTACTTC. Protein product: CASSISGTYEQYF.

The genes are TRBV4-3 and TRBJ2-7; D is unresolved. V lost 0 bases, J lost 5 bases, and 17 bases lay in between. The CDR3 length is 16 residues. Germline CDR1 and CDR2: LGHNA and YSLEER. CDR3 DNA sequence: TGCGCCAGCAGCCAAGAGAGTTTAGCTAGTTTCCACGAGCAGTACTTC. Translating gives CASSQESLASFHEQYF.

The chain joins TRBV19 to TRBJ2-7; possibly TRBD2 for D (6 bases). Germline V gene data show CDR1 as LNHDA and CDR2 as SQIVND (reference sequence). The CDR3 spans 15 residues. V shed 4 bases and J shed 5 bases, with 18 bases lying between them. CDR3 protein: CASSTFGTSANEQYF. CDR3 sequence (DNA): TGTGCCAGTAGTACCTTTGGGACTTCCGCAAACGAGCAGTACTTC.

CDR3 sequence reads: CASSPGLAATDTQYF. The CDR3 nucleotides are TGTGCCAGCAGCCCAGGACTAGCGGCCACAGATACGCAGTATTTT. The chain joins TRBV5-6 to TRBJ2-3, with 10 bases lining up with TRBD2. Germline V gene data show CDR1 as SGHDT and CDR2 as YYEEEE. J gave up 2 bases and V 4 bases, and 4 bases lay outside the gene matches. This CDR3 has 15 residues.

The rearrangement joins TRBV6-1 to TRBJ2-2; no clear D. The CDR3 loop spans 14 amino acids. Germline V gene data show CDR1 as MNHNS and CDR2 as SASEGT. V lost 3 bases to trimming and J lost 1 base, with 6 bases between them. CDR3 residues: CASSDWQNTGELFF. As DNA, the CDR3 is TGTGCCAGCAGTGATTGGCAGAACACCGGGGAGCTGTTTTTT.

The rearrangement joins TRBV20-1 to TRBJ1-2; D call uncertain. CDR1 and CDR2 from the germline V gene are DFQATT and SNEGSKA (reference sequence). This CDR3 has 11 residues. The V and J ends lost 0 bases and 4 bases respectively, with 3 bases between them. Written as DNA, the CDR3 is TGCAGTGCTAGAGATCCCTATGGCTACACCTTC. Translated, it gives CSARDPYGYTF.

The chain combines TRBV9 with TRBJ2-5; D may be TRBD1 (5 bases). The CDR3 length is 15 residues. Germline loops: CDR1 SGDLS, CDR2 YYNGEE. V lost 3 bases to trimming and J lost 5 bases, with 17 bases between them. CDR3: CASSARPQGLETQYF. CDR3 DNA sequence: TGTGCCAGCAGCGCCCGCCCCCAGGGCTTGGAGACCCAGTACTTC.

The chain couples TRBV4-2 to TRBJ2-3; 15 bases match TRBD2. The CDR3 covers 18 residues. The germline V gene has CDR1 LGHNA and CDR2 YNFKEQ. The ends lost 4 bases at V and 1 base at J; junction bases unmatched: 6. The CDR3 protein is CASSRTSGGAGGTDTQYF. CDR3 DNA: TGTGCCAGCAGCCGGACTAGCGGGGGGGCCGGGGGCACAGATACGCAGTATTTT.

The J gene is TRBJ2-7, the V gene TRBV28; D is unresolved. Germline V lookup: CDR1 MDHEN, CDR2 SYDVKM. The CDR3 has 13 residues. V was pared by 3 bases and J by 7 bases, with 13 bases between. The CDR3 spells CASSLDHTGEQYF. For the CDR3, the DNA is TGTGCCAGCAGTTTGGACCACACGGGTGAGCAGTACTTC.